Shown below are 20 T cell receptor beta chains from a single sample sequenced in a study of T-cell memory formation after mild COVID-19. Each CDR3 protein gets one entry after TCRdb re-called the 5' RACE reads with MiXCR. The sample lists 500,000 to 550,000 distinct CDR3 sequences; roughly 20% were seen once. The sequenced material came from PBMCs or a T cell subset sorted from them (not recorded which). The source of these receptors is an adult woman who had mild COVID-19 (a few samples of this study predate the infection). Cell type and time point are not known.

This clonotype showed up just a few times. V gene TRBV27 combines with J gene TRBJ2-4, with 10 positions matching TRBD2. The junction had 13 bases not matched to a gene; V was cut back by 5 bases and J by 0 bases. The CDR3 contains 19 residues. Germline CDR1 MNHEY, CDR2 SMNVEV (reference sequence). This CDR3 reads CASSQTGLANLLAKNIQYF. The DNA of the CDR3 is TGTGCCAGCAGTCAAACGGGACTAGCGAACCTTCTAGCCAAAAACATTCAGTACTTC.

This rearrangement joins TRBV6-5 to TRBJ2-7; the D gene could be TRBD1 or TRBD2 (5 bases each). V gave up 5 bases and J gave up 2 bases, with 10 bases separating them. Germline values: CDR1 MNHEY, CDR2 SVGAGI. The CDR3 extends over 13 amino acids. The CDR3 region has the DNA TGTGCCAGCAGTCACGGGGCAGCCTACGAGCAGTACTTC. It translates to CASSHGAAYEQYF.

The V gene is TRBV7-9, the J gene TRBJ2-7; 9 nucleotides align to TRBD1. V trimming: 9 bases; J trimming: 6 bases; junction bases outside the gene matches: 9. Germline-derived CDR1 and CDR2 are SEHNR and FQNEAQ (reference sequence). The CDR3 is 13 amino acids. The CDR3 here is CASGEQGAGEQYF. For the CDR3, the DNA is TGTGCCAGTGGCGAACAGGGGGCGGGCGAGCAGTACTTC.

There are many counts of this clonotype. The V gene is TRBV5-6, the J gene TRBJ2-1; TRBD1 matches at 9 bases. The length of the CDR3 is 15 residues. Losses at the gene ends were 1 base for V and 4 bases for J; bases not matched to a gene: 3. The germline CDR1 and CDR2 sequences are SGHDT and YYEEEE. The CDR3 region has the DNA TGTGCCAGCAGCTTGTGGGACAGGGCTTACAATGAGCAGTTCTTC. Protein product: CASSLWDRAYNEQFF.

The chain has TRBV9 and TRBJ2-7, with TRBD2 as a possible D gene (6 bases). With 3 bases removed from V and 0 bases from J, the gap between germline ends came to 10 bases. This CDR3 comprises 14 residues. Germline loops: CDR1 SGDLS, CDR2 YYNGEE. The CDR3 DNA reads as TGTGCCAGCAGCGGGAGGGAAAGCTCCTACGAGCAGTACTTC. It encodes CASSGRESSYEQYF.

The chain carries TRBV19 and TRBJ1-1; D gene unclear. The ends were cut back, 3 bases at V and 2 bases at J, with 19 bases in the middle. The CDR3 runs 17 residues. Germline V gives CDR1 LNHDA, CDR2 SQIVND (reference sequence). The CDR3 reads CASSISSTGLRNTEAFF. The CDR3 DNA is TGTGCCAGTAGTATCAGCTCCACGGGGTTACGAAACACTGAAGCTTTCTTT.

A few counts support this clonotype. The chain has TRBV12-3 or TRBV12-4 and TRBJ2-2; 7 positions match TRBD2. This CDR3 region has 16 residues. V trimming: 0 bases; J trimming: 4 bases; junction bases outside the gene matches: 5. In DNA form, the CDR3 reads TGTGCCAGCAGTTTAGCGGGATGGGGGGGCACCGGGGAGCTGTTTTTT. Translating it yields CASSLAGWGGTGELFF.

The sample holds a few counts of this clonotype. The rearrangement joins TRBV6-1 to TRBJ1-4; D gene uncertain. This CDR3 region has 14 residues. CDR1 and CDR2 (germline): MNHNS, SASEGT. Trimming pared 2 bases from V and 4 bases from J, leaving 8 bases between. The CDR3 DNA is TGTGCCAGCAGTGAATTGGGCCGTAATGAAAAACTGTTTTTT. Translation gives CASSELGRNEKLFF.

The CDR3 nucleotides are TGCGCCAGCAGCTCTGGCCTAGGGAGGAATCCGAGCTCCTACGAGCAGTACTTC. It encodes CASSSGLGRNPSSYEQYF. This chain links TRBV5-1 with TRBJ2-7; D might be TRBD2 (6 bases). The CDR3 totals 18 residues. From germline, CDR1 is SGHRS and CDR2 YFSETQ. V was pared by 3 bases and J by 0 bases, with 22 bases between.

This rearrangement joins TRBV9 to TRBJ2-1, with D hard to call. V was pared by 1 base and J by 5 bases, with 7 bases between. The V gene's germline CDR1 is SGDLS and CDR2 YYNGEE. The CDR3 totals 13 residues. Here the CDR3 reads CASSVLGNNEQFF. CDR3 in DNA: TGTGCCAGCAGCGTATTGGGGAACAATGAGCAGTTCTTC.

CDR3 DNA sequence: TGTGCCAGCAGTGACGAGTCCTATGGCTACACCTTC. The encoded protein is CASSDESYGYTF. This chain joins TRBV6-4 and TRBJ1-2; D not certain. In germline, CDR1 is MRHNA, CDR2 SNTAGT. The CDR3 spans 12 residues. V dropped 2 bases and J dropped 4 bases, with 5 bases sitting between them.

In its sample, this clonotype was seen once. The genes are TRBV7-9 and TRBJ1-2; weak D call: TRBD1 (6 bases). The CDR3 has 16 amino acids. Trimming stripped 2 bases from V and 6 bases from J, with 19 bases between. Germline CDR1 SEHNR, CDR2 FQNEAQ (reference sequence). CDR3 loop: CASSLIFGGGLNGYTF. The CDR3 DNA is TGTGCCAGCAGCTTAATATTTGGAGGGGGATTAAATGGCTACACCTTC.

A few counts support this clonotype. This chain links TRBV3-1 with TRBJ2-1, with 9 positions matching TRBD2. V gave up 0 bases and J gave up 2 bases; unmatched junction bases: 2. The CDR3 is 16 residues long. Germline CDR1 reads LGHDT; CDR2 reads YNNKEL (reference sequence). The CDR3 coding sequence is TGTGCCAGCAGCCAAGACCCTAGCGGGACCTACAATGAGCAGTTCTTC. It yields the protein CASSQDPSGTYNEQFF.

The CDR3, as DNA: TGCAGTGCTAGGGGGGATAGCGGGAGTAGGGAGACCCAGTACTTC. Translating it yields CSARGDSGSRETQYF. The chain links TRBV20-1 to TRBJ2-5; TRBD2 agrees at 9 bases. The junction had 10 bases not matched to a gene; V was cut back by 3 bases and J by 5 bases. CDR1 is DFQATT and CDR2 is SNEGSKA in the germline V gene (reference sequence). The CDR3 spans 15 residues.

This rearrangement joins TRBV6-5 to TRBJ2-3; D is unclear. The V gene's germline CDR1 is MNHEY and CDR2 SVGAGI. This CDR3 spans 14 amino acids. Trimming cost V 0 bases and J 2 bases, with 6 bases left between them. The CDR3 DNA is TGTGCCAGCAGTTACTCGAGTGACACAGATACGCAGTATTTT. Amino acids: CASSYSSDTDTQYF.

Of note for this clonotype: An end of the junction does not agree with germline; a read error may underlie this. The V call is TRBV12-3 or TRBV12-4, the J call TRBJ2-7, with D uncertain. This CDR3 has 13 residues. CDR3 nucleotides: TGTGCCAGCAGCTTAGATCCCCGCTGGGAGCAGTACTTC. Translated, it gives CASSLDPRWEQYF.

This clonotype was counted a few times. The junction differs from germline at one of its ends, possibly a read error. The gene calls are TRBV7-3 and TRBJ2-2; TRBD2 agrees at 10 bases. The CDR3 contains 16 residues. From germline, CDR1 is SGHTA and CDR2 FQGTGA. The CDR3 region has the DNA TGTGCCAGCAGCTTATCGGGACTAGCGAATACCGGGGAGCTGTTTTTT. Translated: CASSLSGLANTGELFF.

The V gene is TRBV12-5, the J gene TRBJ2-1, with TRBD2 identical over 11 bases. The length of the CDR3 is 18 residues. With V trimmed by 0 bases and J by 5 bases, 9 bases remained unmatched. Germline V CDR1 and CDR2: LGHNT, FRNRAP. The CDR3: CASGLVLGLGLADNEQFF. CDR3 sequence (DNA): TGTGCTAGTGGTTTGGTACTAGGTTTGGGACTAGCGGACAATGAGCAGTTCTTC.

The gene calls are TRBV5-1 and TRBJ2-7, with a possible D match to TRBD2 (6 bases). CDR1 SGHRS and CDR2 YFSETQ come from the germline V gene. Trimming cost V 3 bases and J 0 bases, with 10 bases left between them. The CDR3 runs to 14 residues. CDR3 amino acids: CASSWDGSSYEQYF. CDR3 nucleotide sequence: TGCGCCAGCAGCTGGGACGGGAGCTCCTACGAGCAGTACTTC.

CDR3 bases: TGCAGTGCTGAGGTCCCCTATGGCTACACCTTC. It is translated as CSAEVPYGYTF. The chain couples TRBV20-1 to TRBJ1-2; unclear D gene. The CDR3 covers 11 residues. Germline V gene sequence: CDR1 DFQATT, CDR2 SNEGSKA (reference sequence). Deletions cut 5 bases from V and 4 bases from J, with 8 bases between.